Reported below is one T cell receptor (beta chain). Trimming removed 5 bases from V and 6 bases from J; junction bases left unmatched: 9. In germline, CDR1 is SEHNR, CDR2 FQNEAQ (reference sequence). There are 16 residues in the CDR3. These data originate in a study of blood T cells in healthy people across ages. The authors ran a second PCR of roughly 6 to 12 cycles using a sample-barcoded 5' primer and a J-beta primer mix. TCRdb processed the 5' RACE reads anew with MiXCR; each CDR3 protein has one entry. The sample carries roughly 1,100,000 distinct CDR3 sequences, around 27% recorded once. The same data also contributed to another study, on T cells of mothers and their children.

This TCR was sampled from a girl aged 2 to 10 in good health. The chain recombines TRBV7-9 with TRBJ2-3, with 12 bases aligning to TRBD1. Sequencing was done on a sample of blood. The CDR3, as DNA: TGTGCCAGCAGCGTCCCGGGACAGGGGGCGCGGGATACGCAGTATTTT. It encodes CASSVPGQGARDTQYF.